This TCR beta chain stems from a study of patients and donors after allogeneic stem cell transplantation. TCRdb re-analysed the RT-PCR reads in MiXCR, keeping a single row per CDR3 protein. This table has about a million distinct CDR3 sequences, 18% appearing once. Sequenced sample: blood, either unsorted or a sorted T cell fraction (not recorded which). The clonotype comes from a human donor who was either an allogeneic HSCT recipient or a stem cell or donor lymphocyte infusion donor (not recorded which). It is not recorded whose cells these are; they may come from a transplant donor.

The CDR3 DNA follows: TGCAGTGCTAGTGGGGGACTAGCGGGAGAGTACTACGAGCAGTACTTC. The encoded protein is CSASGGLAGEYYEQYF. The J gene is TRBJ2-7, the V gene TRBV20-1; 14 bases match TRBD2. V lost 3 bases, J lost 3 bases, and 7 bases stayed unmatched. The CDR3 is 16 residues long. Germline CDR1 is DFQATT and CDR2 is SNEGSKA (reference sequence).